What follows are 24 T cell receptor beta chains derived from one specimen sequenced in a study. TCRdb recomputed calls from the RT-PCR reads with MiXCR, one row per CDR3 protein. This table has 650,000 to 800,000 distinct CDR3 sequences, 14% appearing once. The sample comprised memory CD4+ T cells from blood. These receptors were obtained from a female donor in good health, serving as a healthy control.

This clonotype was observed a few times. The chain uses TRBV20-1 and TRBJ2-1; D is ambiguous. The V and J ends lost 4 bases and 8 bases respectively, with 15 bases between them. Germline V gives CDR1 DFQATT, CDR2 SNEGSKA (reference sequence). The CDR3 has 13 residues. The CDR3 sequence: CSANTATWDEQFF. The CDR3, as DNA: TGCAGTGCTAATACGGCTACCTGGGATGAGCAGTTCTTC.

CDR3 sequence reads: CAISGFGRENTEAFF. For the CDR3, the DNA is TGTGCCATCAGTGGTTTCGGAAGGGAAAACACTGAAGCTTTCTTT. The V call is TRBV10-3, the J call TRBJ1-1; D uncertain. CDR3 length: 15 amino acids. In germline, CDR1 is ENHRY, CDR2 SYGVKD. V lost 4 bases to trimming and J lost 2 bases, with 14 bases between them.

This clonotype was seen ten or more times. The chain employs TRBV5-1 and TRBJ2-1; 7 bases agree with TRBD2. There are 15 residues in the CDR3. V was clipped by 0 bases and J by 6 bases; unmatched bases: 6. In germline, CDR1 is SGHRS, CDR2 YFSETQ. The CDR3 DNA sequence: TGCGCCAGCAGCTTGGTTGCGGGGGTAGTCAATGAGCAGTTCTTC. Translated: CASSLVAGVVNEQFF.

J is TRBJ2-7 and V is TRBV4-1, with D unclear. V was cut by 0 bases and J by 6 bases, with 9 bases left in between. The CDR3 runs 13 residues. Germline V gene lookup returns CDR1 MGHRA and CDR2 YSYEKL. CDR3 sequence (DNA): TGCGCCAGCAGCCAAGATCCCCACTCCGAGCAGTACTTC. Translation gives CASSQDPHSEQYF.

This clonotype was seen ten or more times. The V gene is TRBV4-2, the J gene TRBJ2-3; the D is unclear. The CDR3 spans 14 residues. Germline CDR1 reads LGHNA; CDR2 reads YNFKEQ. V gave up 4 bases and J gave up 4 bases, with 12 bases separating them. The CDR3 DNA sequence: TGTGCCAGCAGCCCGATGGTCGGAGCAGATACGCAGTATTTT. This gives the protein CASSPMVGADTQYF.

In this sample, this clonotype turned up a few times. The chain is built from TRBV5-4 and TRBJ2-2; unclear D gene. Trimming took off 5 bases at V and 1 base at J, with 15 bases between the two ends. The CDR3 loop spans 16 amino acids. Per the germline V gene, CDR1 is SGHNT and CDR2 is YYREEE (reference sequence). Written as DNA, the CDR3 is TGTGCCAGCAGTTCTGCTACCGGCATGAACACCGGGGAGCTGTTTTTT. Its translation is CASSSATGMNTGELFF.

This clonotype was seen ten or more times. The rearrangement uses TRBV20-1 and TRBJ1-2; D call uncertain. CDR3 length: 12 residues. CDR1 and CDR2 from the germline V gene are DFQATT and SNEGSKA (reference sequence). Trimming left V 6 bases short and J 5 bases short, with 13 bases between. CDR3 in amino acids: CSASELKYGYTF. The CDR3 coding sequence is TGCAGTGCGTCAGAGCTAAAATATGGCTACACCTTC.

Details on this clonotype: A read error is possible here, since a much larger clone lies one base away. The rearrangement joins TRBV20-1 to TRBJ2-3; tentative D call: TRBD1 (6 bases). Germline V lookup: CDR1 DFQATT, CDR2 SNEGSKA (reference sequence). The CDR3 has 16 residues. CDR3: CSARDPQGSSTDMQYF. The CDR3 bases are TGCAGTGCTAGAGACCCACAGGGCTCTAGCACAGATATGCAGTATTTT.

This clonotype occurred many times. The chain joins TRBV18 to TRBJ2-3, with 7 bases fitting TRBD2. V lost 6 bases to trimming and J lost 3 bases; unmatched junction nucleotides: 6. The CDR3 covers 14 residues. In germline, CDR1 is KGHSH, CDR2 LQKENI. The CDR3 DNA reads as TGTGCCAGCTCCCCCGGGACTATGACAGATACGCAGTATTTT. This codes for CASSPGTMTDTQYF.

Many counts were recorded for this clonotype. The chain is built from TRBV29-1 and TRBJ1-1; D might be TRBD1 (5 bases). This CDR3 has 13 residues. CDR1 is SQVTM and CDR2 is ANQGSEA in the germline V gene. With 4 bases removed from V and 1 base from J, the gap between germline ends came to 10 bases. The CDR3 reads CSVASTENTEAFF. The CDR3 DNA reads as TGCAGCGTTGCCTCGACAGAGAACACTGAAGCTTTCTTT.

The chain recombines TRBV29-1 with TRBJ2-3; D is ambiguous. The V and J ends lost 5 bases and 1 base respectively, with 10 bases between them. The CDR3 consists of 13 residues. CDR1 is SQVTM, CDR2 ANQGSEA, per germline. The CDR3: CSVLLGGTDTQYF. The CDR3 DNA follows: TGCAGCGTTCTCCTCGGCGGCACAGATACGCAGTATTTT.

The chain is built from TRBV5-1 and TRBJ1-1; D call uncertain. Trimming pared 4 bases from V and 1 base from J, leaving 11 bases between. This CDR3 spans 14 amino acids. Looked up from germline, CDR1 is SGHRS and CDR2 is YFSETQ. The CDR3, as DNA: TGCGCCAGCAGCCCCTATGGAGGGAACACTGAAGCTTTCTTT. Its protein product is CASSPYGGNTEAFF. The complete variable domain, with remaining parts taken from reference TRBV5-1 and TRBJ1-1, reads KAGVTQTPRYLIKTRGQQVTLSCSPISGHRSVSWYQQTPGQGLQFLFEYFSETQRNKGNFPGRFSGRQFSNSRSEMNVSTLELGDSALYLCASSPYGGNTEAFFGQGTRLTVV.

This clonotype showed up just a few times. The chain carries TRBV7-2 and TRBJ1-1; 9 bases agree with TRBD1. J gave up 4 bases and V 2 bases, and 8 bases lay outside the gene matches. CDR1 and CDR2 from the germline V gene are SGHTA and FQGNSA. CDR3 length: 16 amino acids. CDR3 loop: CASSLPGQGRGTEAFF. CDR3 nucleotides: TGTGCCAGCAGCTTACCGGGACAGGGTCGCGGCACTGAAGCTTTCTTT.

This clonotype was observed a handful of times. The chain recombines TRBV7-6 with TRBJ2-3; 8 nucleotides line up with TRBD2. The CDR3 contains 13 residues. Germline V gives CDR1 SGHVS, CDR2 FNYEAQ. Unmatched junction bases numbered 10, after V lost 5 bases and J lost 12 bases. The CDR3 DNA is TGTGCCAGCAGCGAATATCTAGCGGGCCCCCAGTATTTT. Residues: CASSEYLAGPQYF.

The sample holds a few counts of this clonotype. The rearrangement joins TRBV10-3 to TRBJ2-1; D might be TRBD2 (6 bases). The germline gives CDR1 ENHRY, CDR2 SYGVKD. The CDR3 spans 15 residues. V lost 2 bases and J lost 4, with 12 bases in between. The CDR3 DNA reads TGTGCCATCAGTGAGAGTGGCGGGGTTTACAATGAGCAGTTCTTC. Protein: CAISESGGVYNEQFF.

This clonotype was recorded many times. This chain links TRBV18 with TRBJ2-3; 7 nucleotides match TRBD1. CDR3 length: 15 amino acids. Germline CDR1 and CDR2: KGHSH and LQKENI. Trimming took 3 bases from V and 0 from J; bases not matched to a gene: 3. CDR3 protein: CASSPGTASTDTQYF. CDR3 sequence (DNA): TGTGCCAGCTCACCGGGGACAGCTAGCACAGATACGCAGTATTTT.

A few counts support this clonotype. The CDR3 region has the DNA TGTGCCAGCAGCGGCTCGGGAGCTTTGAACACCGGGGAGCTGTTTTTT. Protein sequence: CASSGSGALNTGELFF. The chain has TRBV7-9 and TRBJ2-2; weak D call: TRBD2 (6 bases). The germline V gene has CDR1 SEHNR and CDR2 FQNEAQ (reference sequence). The V end lost 5 bases, the J end lost 1 base, and 14 bases lay between the germline ends. The CDR3 runs 16 residues.

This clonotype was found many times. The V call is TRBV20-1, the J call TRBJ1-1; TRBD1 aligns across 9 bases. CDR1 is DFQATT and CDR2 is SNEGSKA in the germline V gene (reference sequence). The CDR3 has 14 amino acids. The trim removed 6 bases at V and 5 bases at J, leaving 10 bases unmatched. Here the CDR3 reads CSAKDRGSWTEAFF. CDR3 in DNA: TGCAGTGCGAAGGACAGGGGATCGTGGACTGAAGCTTTCTTT.

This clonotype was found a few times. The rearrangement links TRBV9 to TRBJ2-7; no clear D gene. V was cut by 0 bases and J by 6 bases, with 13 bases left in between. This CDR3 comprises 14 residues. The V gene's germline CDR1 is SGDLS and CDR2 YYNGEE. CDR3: CASSVVPGGPEQYF. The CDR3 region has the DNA TGTGCCAGCAGCGTAGTCCCAGGCGGCCCCGAGCAGTACTTC.

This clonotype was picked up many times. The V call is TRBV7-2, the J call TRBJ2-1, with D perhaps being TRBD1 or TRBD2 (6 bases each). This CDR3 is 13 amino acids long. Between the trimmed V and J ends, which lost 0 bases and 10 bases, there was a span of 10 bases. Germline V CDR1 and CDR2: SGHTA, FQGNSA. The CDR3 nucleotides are TGTGCCAGCAGCTTAGCGCACGGGGGCGAGCAGTTCTTC. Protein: CASSLAHGGEQFF.

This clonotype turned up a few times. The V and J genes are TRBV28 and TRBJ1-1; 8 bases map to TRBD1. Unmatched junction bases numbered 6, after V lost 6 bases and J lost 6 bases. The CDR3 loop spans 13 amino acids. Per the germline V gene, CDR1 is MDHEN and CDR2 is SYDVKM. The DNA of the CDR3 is TGTGCCAGCAGCCGACAGGGGATCGCTGAAGCTTTCTTT. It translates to CASSRQGIAEAFF.

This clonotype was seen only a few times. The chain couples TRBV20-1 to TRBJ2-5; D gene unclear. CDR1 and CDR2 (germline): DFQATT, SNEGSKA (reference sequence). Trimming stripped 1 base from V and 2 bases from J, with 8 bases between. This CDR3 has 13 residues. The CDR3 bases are TGCAGTGCTAGAGTCGGGCAGCAAGAGACCCAGTACTTC. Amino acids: CSARVGQQETQYF.

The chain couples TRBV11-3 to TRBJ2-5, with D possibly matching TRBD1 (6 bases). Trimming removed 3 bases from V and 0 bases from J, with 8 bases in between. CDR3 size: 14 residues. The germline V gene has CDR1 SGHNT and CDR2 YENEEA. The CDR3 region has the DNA TGTGCCAGCAGCTTGACAGGAAACCAAGAGACCCAGTACTTC. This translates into CASSLTGNQETQYF.

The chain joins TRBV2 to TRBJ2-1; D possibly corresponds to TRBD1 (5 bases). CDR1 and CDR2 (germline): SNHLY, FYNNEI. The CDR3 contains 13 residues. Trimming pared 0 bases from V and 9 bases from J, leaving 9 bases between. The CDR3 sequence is CASSEALQGEQFF. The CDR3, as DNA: TGTGCCAGCAGTGAAGCGCTTCAGGGTGAGCAGTTCTTC.